The clone carrying this T cell receptor beta chain appeared a few times. Its antigen remains unknown. This specimen belongs to a study of radiotherapy plus CTLA-4 blockade in lung cancer. Study summary: Disease control was seen in 30% to 35% of patients, objective responses in approximately 20%.

The germline V gene has CDR1 SGHDN and CDR2 FVKESK. Trimming took 1 base from V and 4 from J, leaving 11 bases between them. The CDR3 totals 15 residues. Some clones are missing from TCRdb's copy, which holds only in-frame ones; the method was immunoSEQ multiplex PCR. The sample yields about 56,000 clones, under 80% seen once. General study points: Early clonal dynamics of blood T cells, together with interferon-beta, were reported as the best response predictor.

The sequence came from a human donor with non-small cell lung cancer who had a complete response to radiotherapy plus ipilimumab. J is TRBJ1-3 and V is TRBV14, with a weak D call TRBD1 (6 bases). Here the sequenced sample was peripheral blood, taken from a patient treated with radiotherapy plus ipilimumab. The CDR3 bases are TGTGCCAGCAGCCAAGCTACAGGGTGGGGAAACACCATATATTTT. It is translated as CASSQATGWGNTIYF.